This T cell receptor (beta chain) stems from a study of human T cells and chemical hapten exposure. TCRdb independently ran MiXCR on the RACE reads; one entry per CDR3 protein. The sample includes 150,000 to 200,000 distinct CDR3 sequences, about 25% of them seen just once. Time point defined: patch test 3, about 24 weeks after DPC sensitization. Regarding treatment: therapeutic diphenylcyclopropenone sensitization with weekly scalp DPC. In its sample, this clonotype was seen a few times. Trimming took off 8 bases at V and 7 bases at J, with 14 bases between the two ends. The CDR3 is made up of 11 amino acids. The germline gives CDR1 SQVTM, CDR2 ANQGSEA.

This sequence originates from a woman between 35 and 50 years old with alopecia areata. Some clones in this sample may be carry-over from other donors' samples. V is TRBV29-1 and J is TRBJ2-5; D possibly matches TRBD1 or TRBD2 (5 bases each). The material was whole blood, obtained in connection with sensitization to the hapten diphenylcyclopropenone (DPC). The CDR3 bases are TGCAGCCTGGGAGCGAGGGGGACCCAGTACTTC. Translated, it gives CSLGARGTQYF.